Shown below are 20 T cell receptor beta chains from a single sample sequenced in a study of T cells in localized non-small cell lung cancer. Assay used: immunoSEQ multiplex PCR; TCRdb lists only in-frame clones, some missing. The sample consists of some 66,000 clones, roughly 81% of them appearing once. This sample comprised peripheral blood, obtained before any cancer treatment. Receptors originate from a female donor of 60 years or more with stage I lung adenocarcinoma.

V and J are TRBV4-1 and TRBJ1-2; D is unresolved. Deletions cut 1 base from V and 4 bases from J, with 13 bases between. CDR3 size: 15 residues. Per the germline V gene, CDR1 is MGHRA and CDR2 is YSYEKL. The CDR3 sequence is CASSQVAGSSYGYTF. CDR3 nucleotides: TGCGCCAGCAGCCAAGTAGCGGGTAGTAGCTATGGCTACACCTTC.

A few counts support this clone. The rearrangement uses TRBV2 and TRBJ2-1, with a possible D match to TRBD2 (6 bases). The CDR3 runs to 14 residues. V lost 2 bases and J 5 bases, leaving 10 bases between the germline ends. Germline-derived CDR1 and CDR2 are SNHLY and FYNNEI. The CDR3 region has the DNA TGTGCCAGCAGTGAATCTCGGGGGAACAATGAGCAGTTCTTC. Amino acid sequence: CASSESRGNNEQFF.

The V and J genes are TRBV19 and TRBJ2-1, with 10 bases matching TRBD2. CDR3 length: 16 residues. From germline, CDR1 is LNHDA and CDR2 SQIVND (reference sequence). V gave up 2 bases and J gave up 4 bases; unmatched junction bases: 5. The CDR3, as DNA: TGTGCCAGTAGTATAACCGGGACTAGCGTATACAATGAGCAGTTCTTC. Its protein is CASSITGTSVYNEQFF.

The chain uses TRBV18 and TRBJ2-5; D is uncertain. The CDR3 is 13 residues long. Germline V gives CDR1 KGHSH, CDR2 LQKENI. V was pared by 3 bases and J by 1 base, with 6 bases between. The CDR3 nucleotides are TGTGCCAGCTCACCGGTTGGCCAAGAGACCCAGTACTTC. Residues: CASSPVGQETQYF.

V is TRBV7-8 and J is TRBJ2-6; D uncertain. V lost 5 bases and J lost 0, with 11 bases in between. CDR3 size: 16 residues. The germline V gene encodes CDR1 SGHVS and CDR2 FQNEAQ. The CDR3 DNA sequence: TGTGCCAGCAGCCCTATCCCGTCCTCTGGGGCCAACGTCCTGACTTTC. Its protein is CASSPIPSSGANVLTF.

The chain combines TRBV19 with TRBJ1-2, with 7 positions matching TRBD1. The CDR3 loop spans 15 amino acids. The germline V gene has CDR1 LNHDA and CDR2 SQIVND (reference sequence). After removal of 2 bases from V and 5 bases from J, the junction contained 8 bases not matched to a gene. The CDR3 nucleotides are TGTGCCAGTAGTATATCACAGGGGAAAGCTTATGGCTACACCTTC. It codes for CASSISQGKAYGYTF. Full variable domain (missing parts from reference TRBV19 and TRBJ1-2): DGGITQSPKYLFRKEGQNVTLSCEQNLNHDAMYWYRQDPGQGLRLIYYSQIVNDFQKGDIAEGYSVSREKKESFPLTVTSAQKNPTAFYLCASSISQGKAYGYTFGSGTRLTVV.

This rearrangement joins TRBV11-2 to TRBJ1-1, with D unclear. The CDR3 is 14 residues long. Germline V gene sequence: CDR1 SGHAT, CDR2 FQNNGV. V was clipped by 5 bases and J by 10 bases, with 20 bases between them. CDR3 amino acids: CASSPTVGNMAAFF. CDR3 DNA: TGTGCCAGCAGCCCTACGGTGGGGAACATGGCAGCTTTCTTT.

This chain joins TRBV19 and TRBJ1-3; D is perhaps TRBD1 (6 bases). This CDR3 is built from 15 residues. Per germline, CDR1 LNHDA and CDR2 SQIVND (reference sequence). Trimming left V 3 bases short and J 0 bases short, with 9 bases between. This CDR3 reads CASSIDRFSGNTIYF. DNA of the CDR3: TGTGCCAGTAGTATCGACAGGTTCTCTGGAAACACCATATATTTT.

The V and J genes are TRBV29-1 and TRBJ2-1; 15 nucleotides agree with TRBD2. The CDR3 loop spans 14 amino acids. Germline V gene sequence: CDR1 SQVTM, CDR2 ANQGSEA. The trim removed 7 bases at V and 9 bases at J, leaving 7 bases unmatched. For the CDR3, the DNA is TGCAGCGCCCGGACTAGCGGGAGGGAGGGTGAGCAGTTCTTC. It translates to CSARTSGREGEQFF.

This sequence joins TRBV19 and TRBJ2-1; TRBD1 agrees at 7 bases. From germline, CDR1 is LNHDA and CDR2 SQIVND (reference sequence). This CDR3 spans 12 amino acids. V was clipped by 5 bases and J by 10 bases; unmatched bases: 5. CDR3 region: CASSPTGREQFF. The CDR3 nucleotides read TGTGCCAGTAGTCCGACAGGGCGCGAGCAGTTCTTC.

The CDR3 region is CASSLEAGGEQYF. CDR3 in DNA: TGTGCCAGCAGCTTAGAGGCAGGAGGCGAGCAGTACTTC. This chain links TRBV7-8 with TRBJ2-7; D might be TRBD2 (5 bases). V shed 1 base and J shed 6 bases, with 10 bases lying between them. There are 13 residues in the CDR3. Germline V gene data show CDR1 as SGHVS and CDR2 as FQNEAQ.

The chain is built from TRBV2 and TRBJ2-7, with a possible D match to TRBD2 (5 bases). V shed 9 bases and J shed 0 bases, with 15 bases lying between them. The germline V gene has CDR1 SNHLY and CDR2 FYNNEI. The CDR3 contains 14 residues. Here the CDR3 DNA reads TGTGCCAGAGGAGAGGGCGGAAGCTCCTACGAGCAGTACTTC. Encoded protein: CARGEGGSSYEQYF.

The chain's CDR3 is CASSLGINEQFF. The CDR3 DNA follows: TGTGCCAGCAGCTTGGGAATCAATGAGCAGTTCTTC. This chain connects TRBV11-2 to TRBJ2-1, with D uncertain. The CDR3 covers 12 residues. Germline V CDR1 and CDR2: SGHAT, FQNNGV. V lost 3 bases to trimming and J lost 6 bases, with 6 bases between them.

This clone has just a few counts. The chain carries TRBV6-1 and TRBJ1-2, with 7 bases identical to TRBD1. Unmatched junction bases numbered 6, after V lost 5 bases and J lost 3 bases. The CDR3 contains 14 residues. CDR1 MNHNS and CDR2 SASEGT come from the germline V gene. In DNA form, the CDR3 reads TGTGCCAGCAGTTCCCGGGACAGCGACTATGGCTACACCTTC. Protein product: CASSSRDSDYGYTF.

This clone was observed a few times. The chain uses TRBV14 and TRBJ2-3; D is perhaps TRBD1 (6 bases). Germline V gene lookup returns CDR1 SGHDN and CDR2 FVKESK. The CDR3 covers 17 residues. Trimming left V 4 bases short and J 5 bases short, with 22 bases between. The CDR3 sequence: CASSPSWGRGGVDTQYF. The CDR3 nucleotides read TGTGCCAGCAGCCCTTCATGGGGGCGAGGTGGGGTAGATACGCAGTATTTT. The whole variable domain, remainder taken from reference TRBV14 and TRBJ2-3, is EAGVTQFPSHSVIEKGQTVTLRCDPISGHDNLYWYRRVMGKEIKFLLHFVKESKQDESGMPNNRFLAERTGGTYSTLKVQPAELEDSGVYFCASSPSWGRGGVDTQYFGPGTRLTVL.

The rearrangement links TRBV11-2 to TRBJ2-2; TRBD1 matches at 8 bases. J lost 3 bases, V lost 5 bases, and 5 bases had no gene match. CDR1 is SGHAT, CDR2 FQNNGV, per germline. The CDR3 contains 15 residues. This CDR3 is CASSPEGQDTGELFF. In nucleotides, the CDR3 is TGTGCCAGCAGCCCGGAGGGACAGGACACCGGGGAGCTGTTTTTT.

The rearrangement uses TRBV28 and TRBJ2-7; 12 bases fit TRBD2. Germline assignment: CDR1 MDHEN and CDR2 SYDVKM. CDR3 length: 15 amino acids. Trimming at V came to 6 bases and at J to 7 bases, leaving 10 bases not matched to a gene. The CDR3 loop reads CASRGRLAGVGEQYF. The CDR3 DNA reads as TGTGCCAGCAGGGGCCGACTAGCGGGAGTGGGAGAGCAGTACTTC.

Here the CDR3 reads CASSRVGSGNTIYF. For the CDR3, the DNA is TGTGCCAGCAGCCGGGTCGGGTCTGGAAACACCATATATTTT. The V and J genes are TRBV7-2 and TRBJ1-3; no reliable D call. Trimming shortened V by 5 bases and J by 1 base, and 9 bases separated the two germline ends. The CDR3 loop spans 14 amino acids. CDR1 and CDR2 from the germline V gene are SGHTA and FQGNSA.

The count of this clone is one. The CDR3 sequence is CASSEEQANYGYTF. For the CDR3, the DNA is TGTGCCAGCAGTGAAGAACAGGCTAACTATGGCTACACCTTC. The chain joins TRBV6-1 to TRBJ1-2; tentatively, D is TRBD1 (5 bases). The CDR3 loop spans 14 amino acids. Germline CDR1 is MNHNS and CDR2 is SASEGT. Trimming left V 1 base short and J 0 bases short, with 6 bases between.

The V gene is TRBV19, the J gene TRBJ2-3; TRBD1 might be the D (6 bases). This CDR3 region has 14 residues. Germline V gene lookup returns CDR1 LNHDA and CDR2 SQIVND (reference sequence). Trimming took 5 bases from V and 0 from J, leaving 9 bases between them. The CDR3 loop reads CASSLGGSTDTQYF. In DNA form, the CDR3 reads TGTGCCAGTAGTTTAGGGGGTAGCACAGATACGCAGTATTTT.